In this sample, the clone carrying this T cell receptor beta chain turned up a few times. Trimming cost V 0 bases and J 2 bases; bases outside gene matches: 10. The CDR3 is 18 amino acids. CDR1 SGHTA and CDR2 FQGNSA come from the germline V gene. These data originate in a study of T cells of healthy individuals. TCRdb reprocessed the 5' RACE reads with MiXCR, giving one entry per CDR3 protein. The sample lists 38,000 or so distinct CDR3 sequences, 4% to 5.5% occurring once. The rearrangement uses TRBV7-2 and TRBJ2-1, with 7 positions matching TRBD2. The receptor was derived from a human donor in good health. The CDR3 DNA sequence: TGTGCCAGCAGCTTAGCGCTTTTTCGGGGGGACGCCTACAATGAGCAGTTCTTC. Encoded protein: CASSLALFRGDAYNEQFF.